Presented here are 2 T cell receptor beta chains from one specimen sequenced in a study of PD-1 blockade in classical Hodgkin lymphoma. Some clones are missing from TCRdb's copy, which holds only in-frame ones; the method was immunoSEQ multiplex PCR. The table has about 24,000 clones, 81% seen once. In every patient, relapse followed autologous stem cell transplantation, while exposure to brentuximab vedotin differed. The material sequenced was peripheral blood mononuclear cells (PBMCs), taken before the second cycle of nivolumab. The receptors originated from a human donor with classical Hodgkin lymphoma.

This rearrangement joins TRBV7-9 to TRBJ1-2, with 9 bases matching TRBD1. Losses at the gene ends were 7 bases for V and 8 bases for J; bases not matched to a gene: 23. In germline, CDR1 is SEHNR, CDR2 FQNEAQ (reference sequence). The CDR3 has 18 amino acids. Written as DNA, the CDR3 is TGTGCCAGCACCGATTATTACCCCCGGGGACAGGGTATTAGGGGCTACACCTTC. Protein product: CASTDYYPRGQGIRGYTF. The full variable domain, in which reference TRBV7-9 and TRBJ1-2 provide the parts outside the CDR3, is DTGVSQNPRHKITKRGQNVTFRCDPISEHNRLYWYRQTLGQGPEFLTYFQNEAQLEKSRLLSDRFSAERPKGSFSTLEIQRTEQGDSAMYLCASTDYYPRGQGIRGYTFGSGTRLTVV.

The gene calls are TRBV7-9 and TRBJ1-6, with a possible D match to TRBD1 (5 bases). The CDR3 extends over 18 amino acids. V dropped 2 bases and J dropped 7 bases, with 21 bases sitting between them. Germline V gene sequence: CDR1 SEHNR, CDR2 FQNEAQ (reference sequence). The CDR3 region has the DNA TGTGCCAGCAGCTTATCCCCCGCCGGGGGTGAGAGGAATTCACCCCTCCACTTT. It codes for CASSLSPAGGERNSPLHF.